These 10 T cell receptor beta chains were all obtained from the same sample, sequenced in a study of blood T cells in healthy people across ages. A second PCR, run for about 6 to 11 cycles, used a sample-barcoded 5' primer plus a J-beta primer mix. TCRdb redid the calling of the 5' RACE reads with MiXCR, one entry per CDR3 protein. This table holds hundreds of thousands of distinct CDR3 sequences, around 24% found once. These data were also filed under a second study, of T cells of mothers and their children.

Sample: blood. All receptors come from a boy younger than 18 in good health.

The rearrangement uses TRBV28 and TRBJ2-7; 8 nucleotides line up with TRBD2. V gave up 3 bases and J gave up 3 bases; unmatched junction bases: 4. The CDR3 totals 14 residues. The V gene's germline CDR1 is MDHEN and CDR2 SYDVKM. Written as DNA, the CDR3 is TGTGCCAGCAGTTTCGGGACTAGAAACTACGAGCAGTACTTC. Its protein product is CASSFGTRNYEQYF.

This clonotype was found a few times. CDR3 DNA sequence: TGTGCCAGCACCCCTGCGTACGGGGAGCTGTTTTTT. Protein sequence: CASTPAYGELFF. The chain employs TRBV6-2 or TRBV6-3 and TRBJ2-2; no definite D call. The ends were cut back, 7 bases at V and 7 bases at J, with 10 bases in the middle. The CDR3 is 12 residues long. Per germline, CDR1 MNHEY and CDR2 SVGEGT.

The chain combines TRBV6-6 with TRBJ1-5; D is undetermined. The germline gives CDR1 MNHNY, CDR2 SVGAGI (reference sequence). CDR3 length: 13 residues. V was cut by 6 bases and J by 9 bases, with 15 bases left in between. CDR3 protein: CASSPGLSRPQHF. CDR3 nucleotides: TGTGCCAGCAGCCCCGGGTTAAGTCGGCCCCAGCATTTT.

The chain has TRBV9 and TRBJ2-1; D is unresolved. In germline, CDR1 is SGDLS, CDR2 YYNGEE. The CDR3 loop spans 15 amino acids. Between the trimmed V and J ends, which lost 7 bases and 2 bases, there was a span of 16 bases. CDR3 sequence: CASVGKGPTYNEQFF. The DNA of the CDR3 is TGTGCCAGCGTAGGTAAGGGCCCAACCTACAATGAGCAGTTCTTC.

This clonotype was recorded a few times. The chain couples TRBV6-6 to TRBJ1-1; 7 nucleotides match TRBD1. CDR3 length: 14 amino acids. Trimming at V came to 7 bases and at J to 2 bases, leaving 7 bases not matched to a gene. Germline CDR1 reads MNHNY; CDR2 reads SVGAGI (reference sequence). The CDR3 sequence: CASNPGQVNTEAFF. The CDR3 DNA is TGTGCCAGCAACCCAGGACAGGTTAACACTGAAGCTTTCTTT.

This chain links TRBV11-2 with TRBJ2-1; D remains ambiguous. Germline values: CDR1 SGHAT, CDR2 FQNNGV. V was trimmed by 0 bases and J by 0 bases, leaving 9 bases between them. The CDR3 is 16 residues long. For the CDR3, the DNA is TGTGCCAGCAGCTTAGATCCGGTGAGCTCCTACAATGAGCAGTTCTTC. Translating gives CASSLDPVSSYNEQFF.

This clonotype was seen only a few times. This chain links TRBV12-3 or TRBV12-4 with TRBJ2-3; D unclear. The CDR3 extends over 14 amino acids. Trimming left V 5 bases short and J 6 bases short, with 15 bases between. CDR3 residues: CASSPRLGVDTQYF. CDR3 bases: TGTGCCAGCAGTCCGAGATTGGGCGTGGATACGCAGTATTTT.

This clonotype appeared a few times. Being one base from a much bigger clone, this may be a read error. The chain uses TRBV5-1 and TRBJ1-3, with D unclear. The CDR3 is 15 residues long. Trimming stripped 4 bases from V and 0 bases from J, with 11 bases between. Germline values: CDR1 SGHRS, CDR2 YFSETQ. As DNA, the CDR3 is TGCGCCAGCAGCGTGGACGCCTCCTCTGGAAACACCATATATTTT. Its protein is CASSVDASSGNTIYF.

This clonotype has only a few counts. The chain couples TRBV12-3 or TRBV12-4 to TRBJ2-3; a weak D match, TRBD2 (7 bases). V dropped 2 bases and J dropped 3 bases, with 15 bases sitting between them. The CDR3 is made up of 16 amino acids. CDR3 sequence reads: CASSLILGGGTDTQYF. As DNA, the CDR3 is TGTGCCAGCAGTTTAATACTAGGGGGGGGAACAGATACGCAGTATTTT.

This sequence joins TRBV7-3 and TRBJ2-3; possibly TRBD2 for D (6 bases). The germline CDR1 and CDR2 sequences are SGHTA and FQGTGA. There are 13 residues in the CDR3. The ends were cut back, 4 bases at V and 5 bases at J, with 10 bases in the middle. CDR3 region: CASSSREKDTQYF. CDR3 sequence (DNA): TGTGCCAGCAGCTCCCGGGAGAAAGATACGCAGTATTTT.